This TCR beta chain was sequenced during a study of radiotherapy plus CTLA-4 blockade in lung cancer. As for the study in general: An objective response was seen in approximately 17% of patients, and disease control in less than 40%.

This clone occurred once. Data came from immunoSEQ multiplex PCR; TCRdb stores just in-frame clones and leaves some out. This sample yields approximately 100,000 clones, of which approximately 87% are seen a single time; over 2% belongs to the top ten. The CDR3 runs to 17 residues. After removal of 0 bases from V and 4 bases from J, the junction contained 6 bases not matched to a gene. CDR1 and CDR2 (germline): SEHNR, FQNEAQ (reference sequence). The source material was peripheral blood, sampled from a patient treated with radiotherapy plus ipilimumab. The sequence derives from a human donor with non-small cell lung cancer that progressed on radiotherapy plus ipilimumab. Some clones in this sample may be carry-over from other donors' samples. The rearrangement uses TRBV7-9 and TRBJ2-6, with 7 bases aligning to TRBD1. The CDR3 reads CASSLAQGGGGANVLTF. CDR3 bases: TGTGCCAGCAGCTTAGCGCAAGGGGGCGGAGGGGCCAACGTCCTGACTTTC.